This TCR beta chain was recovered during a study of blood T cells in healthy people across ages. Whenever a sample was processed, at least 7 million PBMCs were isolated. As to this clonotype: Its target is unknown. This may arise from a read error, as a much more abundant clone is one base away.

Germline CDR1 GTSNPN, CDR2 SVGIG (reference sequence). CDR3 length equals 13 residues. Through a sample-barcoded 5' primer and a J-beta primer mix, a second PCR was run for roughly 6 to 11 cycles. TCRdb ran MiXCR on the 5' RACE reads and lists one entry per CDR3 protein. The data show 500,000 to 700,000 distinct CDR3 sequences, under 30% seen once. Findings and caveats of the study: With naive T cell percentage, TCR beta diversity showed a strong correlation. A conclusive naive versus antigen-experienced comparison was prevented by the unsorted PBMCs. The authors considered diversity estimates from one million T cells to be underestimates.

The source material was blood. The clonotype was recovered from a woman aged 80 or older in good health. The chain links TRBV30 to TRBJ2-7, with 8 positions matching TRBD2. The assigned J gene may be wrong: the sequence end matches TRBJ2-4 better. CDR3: CAWRVPGGDIQYF. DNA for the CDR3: TGTGCCTGGAGGGTCCCCGGGGGGGACATTCAGTACTTC.